The present TCR beta chain was sequenced within a study of blood T cell repertoires in COVID-19. Study overall: T cells, B-cell-depleted T cells, or PBMCs provided the cDNA or gDNA that served as material.

Repertoires were generated with immunoSEQ multiplex PCR, while TCRdb's copy carries only in-frame clones and drops some. The sample carries 380,000 or so clones, roughly 90% recorded once. Germline V gene lookup returns CDR1 SGDLS and CDR2 YYNGEE. The CDR3 extends over 16 amino acids. With 3 bases clipped from V and 8 bases from J, the junction kept 16 bases outside the gene matches. Sample: peripheral blood. The rearrangement links TRBV9 to TRBJ1-2; 7 positions agree with TRBD1. This receptor was obtained from a man aged 35 to 55 with acute or convalescent COVID-19. CDR3 DNA sequence: TGTGCCAGCAGCGCCCCGAGGGGGCAGGCTCGGGAGGGCTACACCTTC. The encoded protein is CASSAPRGQAREGYTF.